These T cell receptor beta chains were read from a single sample in a study of blood T cell repertoires in COVID-19. Produced via immunoSEQ multiplex PCR; TCRdb's table is partial and in-frame only. In the table there are some 130,000 clones, around nine tenths of which are singletons. Source material: peripheral blood. The receptor set was obtained from a man between 60 and 75 years old with COVID-19, enrolled during active disease. The CDR3 runs from the conserved cysteine through the conserved F or W. The order of the fields is D gene, V gene, clone size, J gene, CDR3 protein, CDR3 DNA. A D gene is named only where the DNA matches it firmly. The size field is filled for only some rows; it gives once, few, many or a size class.

>NA|TRBV28|NA|TRBJ2-1
CASKVQDNEQFF
TGTGCCAGCAAAGTGCAGGACAATGAGCAGTTCTTC
>NA|TRBV7-2|NA|TRBJ2-1
CASSIGQNNEQFF
TGTGCCAGCAGTATTGGACAGAACAATGAGCAGTTCTTC
>NA|TRBV11-3|NA|TRBJ2-3
CASSLGAATDTQYF
TGTGCCAGCAGCTTAGGGGCAGCCACAGATACGCAGTATTTT
>NA|TRBV11-2|NA|TRBJ2-3
CASSLSPPPSQYF
TGTGCCAGCAGCTTGAGTCCACCCCCATCGCAGTATTTT
>TRBD1|TRBV23-1|NA|TRBJ2-7
CASRAGTGPYEQYF
TGCGCCAGCCGCGCCGGGACAGGGCCCTACGAGCAGTACTTC
>TRBD2|TRBV10-3|NA|TRBJ2-7
CAISGYSGRAYEQYF
TGTGCCATCAGTGGGTACAGCGGGAGGGCCTACGAGCAGTACTTC
>NA|TRBV7-9|NA|TRBJ1-2
CASSLFQQEHYTF
TGTGCCAGCAGCTTATTTCAGCAGGAACACTACACCTTC
>NA|TRBV3-1/TRBV3-2|NA|TRBJ1-6
CASSQDHRVSPLHF
TGTGCCAGCAGCCAAGACCATCGGGTTTCACCCCTCCACTTT
>TRBD2|TRBV6-1|NA|TRBJ2-7
CASSDGTSGSHEQYF
TGTGCCAGCAGTGACGGGACTAGCGGGAGTCACGAGCAGTACTTC
>NA|TRBV19|NA|TRBJ2-3
CASSNRPGLAETDTQYF
TGTGCCAGTAGTAACCGCCCCGGTCTAGCCGAAACAGATACGCAGTATTTT
>TRBD1|TRBV5-1|NA|TRBJ1-2
CASSLETGGAGYGYTF
TGCGCCAGCAGCTTGGAGACAGGGGGCGCAGGATATGGCTACACCTTC
>TRBD1|TRBV5-1|NA|TRBJ1-6
CASSQGTGDNSPLHF
TGCGCCAGCAGCCAGGGGACAGGGGATAATTCACCCCTCCACTTT
>NA|TRBV6-2/TRBV6-3|NA|TRBJ2-3
CASSPIWEGTDTQYF
TGTGCCAGCAGTCCCATCTGGGAGGGCACAGATACGCAGTATTTT
>TRBD1|TRBV6-5|NA|TRBJ2-2
CASSSNRGRTGELFF
TGTGCCAGCAGTTCGAACAGGGGGCGGACCGGGGAGCTGTTTTTT
>TRBD1|TRBV18|NA|TRBJ2-2
CASSPRGQGADTGELFF
TGTGCCAGCTCACCACGGGGACAGGGGGCTGATACCGGGGAGCTGTTTTTT
>TRBD2|TRBV5-1|NA|TRBJ2-1
CASSLQTSHNEQFF
TGCGCCAGCAGCCTCCAGACTAGCCACAATGAGCAGTTCTTC
>TRBD1|TRBV7-6|NA|TRBJ2-5
CASSSDRDGTQYF
TGTGCCAGCAGCTCTGACAGGGATGGGACCCAGTACTTC
>NA|TRBV5-8|once|TRBJ2-7
CASSLEEGLVYEQYF
TGTGCCAGCAGCTTGGAGGAGGGGCTAGTCTACGAGCAGTACTTC
>TRBD1|TRBV19|NA|TRBJ1-1
CASSSGPGGTEAFF
TGTGCCAGTAGCTCTGGGCCAGGGGGCACTGAAGCTTTCTTT
>NA|TRBV5-4|NA|TRBJ2-3
CASSGLGIADTQYF
TGTGCCAGCAGCGGACTGGGTATCGCAGATACGCAGTATTTT
>TRBD1|TRBV4-1|NA|TRBJ2-1
CASSQERQGADEQFF
TGCGCCAGCAGCCAAGAGAGACAGGGGGCCGATGAGCAGTTCTTC
>TRBD1|TRBV10-3|few|TRBJ1-1
CAISGQGGSEEAFF
TGTGCCATCAGCGGACAGGGGGGCTCGGAAGAAGCTTTCTTT
>NA|TRBV19|NA|TRBJ1-1
CASTSGMNTEAFF
TGTGCCAGTACCTCAGGGATGAACACTGAAGCTTTCTTT
>NA|TRBV11-2|NA|TRBJ2-7
CASSLGGTISSYEQYF
TGTGCCAGCAGCTTAGGGGGGACAATAAGCTCCTACGAGCAGTACTTC
>NA|TRBV27|once|TRBJ1-3
CASSRFTGYGGNTIYF
TGTGCCAGCAGTAGATTCACAGGGTATGGTGGAAACACCATATATTTT
>TRBD2|TRBV5-5|NA|TRBJ2-3
CASSAGTRGGTDTQYF
TGTGCCAGCAGCGCGGGGACTAGAGGGGGCACAGATACGCAGTATTTT
>NA|TRBV5-8|NA|TRBJ2-7
CASSLAAGSYEQYF
TGTGCCAGCAGCTTGGCGGCAGGTTCCTACGAGCAGTACTTC
>TRBD1|TRBV5-5|NA|TRBJ1-2
CASSGGTDPSGYTF
TGTGCCAGCAGCGGAGGGACAGACCCCAGTGGCTACACCTTC
>NA|TRBV27|NA|TRBJ1-6
CASSFTGSPLHF
TGTGCCAGCAGTTTCACCGGTTCACCCCTCCACTTT
>NA|TRBV9|NA|TRBJ1-3
CASSVAFRGSSGNTIYF
TGTGCCAGCAGCGTAGCTTTTAGGGGTTCCTCTGGAAACACCATATATTTT
>NA|TRBV4-3|once|TRBJ1-2
CASSQAGGGYTF
TGCGCCAGCAGCCAAGCGGGGGGAGGCTACACCTTC
>TRBD2|TRBV5-5|NA|TRBJ2-2
CASSFTSGTGELFF
TGTGCCAGCAGCTTCACTAGCGGCACCGGGGAGCTGTTTTTT
>TRBD2|TRBV5-1|few|TRBJ2-5
CASSLARLAGKETQYF
TGCGCCAGCAGCTTAGCCCGACTAGCGGGAAAAGAGACCCAGTACTTC
>NA|TRBV7-9|NA|TRBJ1-1
CASSQEDTEAFF
TGTGCCAGCAGCCAGGAGGACACTGAAGCTTTCTTT